The subject of this entry is one TCR beta chain. This clonotype has at least ten counts. This receptor's antigen is unknown. No base quality values were provided; no much bigger clone lies one nucleotide off. This specimen belongs to a study of human T cells and chemical hapten exposure (dated by TCRdb to the early 2020s). Regarding the research as a whole: For sensitization, 2% DPC in acetone was applied to a 2 cm by 2 cm area of upper inner arm skin. Blood for TCR sequencing was provided by twenty-nine alopecia patients at one to four time points (pre-sensitization, 2, 6 and 24 weeks). Libraries were combined into a pool for sequencing, and differences in TCR yield between samples came mainly from small differences in library volumes within the pool. Patch tests used Finn chambers with 0.01% DPC on the upper back, scored after 6 days by International Contact Dermatitis Research Group standards. Blood was sampled from patients pre-sensitization (week 0) and at 2, 6 and about 24 weeks after DPC sensitization. Patients additionally received weekly therapeutic DPC doses to the scalp throughout the approximately 25-week study period. The mostly female patient cohort included alopecia areata with under or over 50% scalp involvement, alopecia totalis and alopecia universalis. This study followed changes in the peripheral blood TCR repertoire in vivo during primary and secondary sensitization of alopecia patients to the hapten diphenylcyclopropenone (DPC).

In the paper's terms, the time point label means: pre-sensitization, week 0. Explained via the paper, the treatment or condition label denotes: therapeutic diphenylcyclopropenone sensitization with weekly scalp DPC. At each patch-test visit, blood was drawn before the patch test was applied. Patients were eligible if aged 18 to 70, diagnosed with alopecia and judged suitable for DPC therapy, and pregnant patients were excluded. Total RNA was extracted from unfractionated whole blood collected in Tempus Blood RNA tubes. Libraries were made using RACE. The instrument was a NextSeq 500. During library preparation, unique molecular identifiers were attached to individual cDNA molecules so that TCRs could be counted in a quantitative, reproducible way. Each blood RNA sample was used to sequence both TCR alpha and TCR beta chains. Under the source paper's analysis protocol: A median of roughly 99,000 TCRs per sample was observed, with a range of about 23,224 to 700,000. V, J and CDR3 annotation of the TCR reads was performed with the Decombinator software suite. For PS versus PT1 abundance plots, all samples were subsampled to the same number of TCRs (28,000). Expanded TCRs were defined as absent before sensitization and observed at least eight times at the 2-week time point. TCRdb itself trimmed the public reads at Q25 with fastp, ran MiXCR and retained productive beta chains. Rows with a matching CDR3 protein are joined into one entry that keeps the most common DNA and genes. The V and J calls shown here were made by TCRdb, not taken from the authors' results. The sample table contains over 55,000 distinct CDR3 sequences; only one count was recorded for more than 9% of them. The ten largest account for roughly a tenth of the sample.

What the study reported, not specific to this receptor: Significantly more large CDR3 similarity clusters were formed by expanded TCRs than by pre-sensitization or healthy control sets, consistent with antigen-driven responses. Patch test score correlated positively with the number of PT1 expanded TCRs, reaching significance at thresholds 8, 16 and 32 but not at 4. Repeated subsampling changed both the strength of the expansion versus patch-test correlation and the threshold at which that correlation became significant. Because every patient had alopecia, a presumed autoimmune disease, the patients' immune response might differ from that of healthy individuals. DPC sensitization did not change how many TCRs were above 1 in 1000 frequency, and no evidence was found of alterations in global repertoire structure.

CDR1 SGDLS and CDR2 YYNGEE were looked up in the germline V gene. The CDR3 numbers 13 residues from cysteine through phenylalanine. The CDR3 DNA has 39 bases and is translated from base 1. Relative to germline, V is 4 bases shorter and J is 7 bases shorter, with 12 bases between their ends. The sequencing used whole blood, collected in connection with sensitization to the hapten diphenylcyclopropenone (DPC). The sequence derives from a man between 40 and 49 years old with alopecia areata. Some clones in this sample may be carry-over from other donors' samples. The V and J segments used are TRBV9 and TRBJ2-1, with no confidently assigned D gene. The CDR3 region: CASSPSEINEQFF. The nucleotide sequence is TGTGCCAGCAGCCCCTCCGAGATAAATGAGCAGTTCTTC.